The clone carrying this T cell receptor beta chain has more than one count but fewer than ten. Alongside a J-beta primer mix, a sample-barcoded 5' primer served in a second PCR lasting 7 to 11 cycles. MiXCR, applied by TCRdb to the 5' RACE reads, yields one record per CDR3 protein. The sample records hundreds of thousands of distinct CDR3 sequences, around 25% being singletons. These data originate in a study of blood T cells in healthy people across ages. Germline values: CDR1 SGHKS, CDR2 YYEKEE (reference sequence). This CDR3 has 16 amino acids. V lost 0 bases and J lost 6; bases outside the gene matches: 10. These same records also appear under a second study, on T cells of mothers and their children.

The rearrangement links TRBV5-5 to TRBJ2-3; 7 bases match TRBD1. This TCR was sampled from a boy younger than 18 in good health. The sequencing sample was made of blood. DNA of the CDR3: TGTGCCAGCAGCTTGGGACAGGGTCCCCCTGCGGATACGCAGTATTTT. Translated, it gives CASSLGQGPPADTQYF.